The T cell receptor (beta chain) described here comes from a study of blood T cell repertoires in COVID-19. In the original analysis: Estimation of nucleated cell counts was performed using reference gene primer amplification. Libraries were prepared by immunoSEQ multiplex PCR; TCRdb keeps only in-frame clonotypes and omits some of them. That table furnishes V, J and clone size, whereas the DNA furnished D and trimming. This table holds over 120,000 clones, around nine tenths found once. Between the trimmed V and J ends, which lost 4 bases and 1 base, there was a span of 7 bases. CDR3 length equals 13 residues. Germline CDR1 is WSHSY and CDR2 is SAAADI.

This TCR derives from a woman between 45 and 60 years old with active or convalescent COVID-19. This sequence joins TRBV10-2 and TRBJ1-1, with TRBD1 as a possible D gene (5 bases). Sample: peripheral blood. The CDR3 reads CASSVTGNTEAFF. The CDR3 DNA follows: TGCGCCAGCAGTGTAACAGGGAACACTGAAGCTTTCTTT.